This entry lists 28 T cell receptor beta chains sequenced from one sample in a study of CD8+ T cells in alopecia areata listed by TCRdb under 2018. The sample's time point label, in plain terms: roughly 24 weeks on oral tofacitinib. The treatment or condition label, as the study defines it: oral pan-JAK inhibitor, 5-10 mg twice daily. Library method: the immunoSEQ multiplex PCR assay. RNA was extracted from all samples and reverse transcribed into cDNA, which served as template for TCR sequencing. What TCRdb holds here is the immuneACCESS table cut down to in-frame rearrangements. Part of the clones is not present; checked against another copy, under half of the missing clones reflect an unresolved V gene, and the others are unexplained. The sample table records about 42,000 clones; more than 90% of these occur just once. Together, the top ten hold approximately 17% of the sample. The sample here was CD8+ T cells sorted from blood, taken at week 24, from a patient treated with tofacitinib. Receptors originate from a human donor with alopecia areata.

The chain combines TRBV9 with TRBJ2-7, with D unclear. The CDR3 consists of 15 residues. Germline assignment: CDR1 SGDLS and CDR2 YYNGEE. The V gene lost 2 bases and the J gene lost 5 bases, with 17 bases spanning the gap. DNA of the CDR3: TGTGCCAGCAGCGTCAACCGCGGCGAATGGGACGAGCAGTACTTC. This sequence encodes CASSVNRGEWDEQYF.

This sequence joins TRBV6-4 and TRBJ2-1; TRBD1 aligns across 8 bases. There are 19 residues in the CDR3. The germline gives CDR1 MRHNA, CDR2 SNTAGT. J gave up 2 bases and V 4 bases, and 16 bases lay outside the gene matches. CDR3 nucleotide sequence: TGTGCCAGCAGTGGTTGTAGAGGACAGGGCACCATTCCCTACAATGAGCAGTTCTTC. Translating gives CASSGCRGQGTIPYNEQFF.

This clone was counted between two and nine times. The V and J genes are TRBV6-6 and TRBJ2-5; D might be TRBD1 (6 bases). CDR3 length: 15 residues. Trimming left V 7 bases short and J 2 bases short, with 17 bases between. Germline CDR1 MNHNY, CDR2 SVGAGI (reference sequence). DNA of the CDR3: TGTGCCAGCAACCTGGGAGAGGACAGACAAGAGACCCAGTACTTC. Its translation is CASNLGEDRQETQYF.

This chain links TRBV2 with TRBJ2-1; 8 positions agree with TRBD1. The CDR3 extends over 14 amino acids. CDR1 and CDR2 from the germline V gene are SNHLY and FYNNEI. Losses at the gene ends were 2 bases for V and 6 bases for J; bases not matched to a gene: 3. CDR3 nucleotide sequence: TGTGCCAGCAGTGAATTTCAGGGGGCCAATGAGCAGTTCTTC. The encoded protein is CASSEFQGANEQFF.

This chain connects TRBV23-1 to TRBJ2-1; unclear D gene. TRBV23-1 is identified as an open reading frame with a role that is uncertain. Trimming took off 8 bases at V and 0 bases at J, with 17 bases between the two ends. The CDR3 is 16 residues long. CDR3 sequence: CASPSLHECSYNEQFF. CDR3 sequence (DNA): TGCGCCAGCCCCAGTTTACACGAATGCTCCTACAATGAGCAGTTCTTC.

This chain joins TRBV27 and TRBJ2-2, with D tentatively TRBD1 (5 bases). V lost 8 bases and J lost 4, with 14 bases in between. Germline CDR1 MNHEY, CDR2 SMNVEV (reference sequence). There are 14 residues in the CDR3. The CDR3 coding sequence is TGTGCCAGCCGTCTGGGGCGCGGCACCGGGGAGCTGTTTTTT. This encodes CASRLGRGTGELFF.

The chain combines TRBV28 with TRBJ2-2; D could derive from TRBD1 or TRBD2 (5 bases each). V was clipped by 8 bases and J by 6 bases, with 10 bases between them. Germline CDR1 reads MDHEN; CDR2 reads SYDVKM. The CDR3 runs to 12 residues. The CDR3 loop is CASEEGSGELFF. For the CDR3, the DNA is TGTGCCAGCGAAGAGGGGTCCGGGGAGCTGTTTTTT.

The V call is TRBV27, the J call TRBJ2-1, with 7 bases matching TRBD2. CDR1 is MNHEY and CDR2 is SMNVEV in the germline V gene (reference sequence). The V gene end was trimmed by 6 bases and the J gene end by 6 bases; junction bases not matched to a gene: 11. The CDR3 length is 15 residues. CDR3 coding DNA: TGTGCCAGCAGCTTGACGAGACTAGCCATCAATGAGCAGTTCTTC. It specifies CASSLTRLAINEQFF.

A word on this clone: The germline gene is not matched at one end of the junction; a read error may be the cause. This chain links TRBV29-1 with TRBJ1-2; D is possibly TRBD1 (5 bases). The CDR3 covers 9 residues. Germline V CDR1 and CDR2: SQVTM, ANQGSEA. In nucleotides, the CDR3 is TGCAGCGTTGAAGGTGGGGGAAGCTTC. Protein sequence: CSVEGGGSF.

The CDR3 loop reads CASSQVTGLNTEAFF. The DNA of the CDR3 is TGTGCCAGCAGCCAAGTGACAGGTTTGAACACTGAAGCTTTCTTT. This chain joins TRBV14 and TRBJ1-1; D is perhaps TRBD1 (6 bases). Germline values: CDR1 SGHDN, CDR2 FVKESK. The CDR3 length is 15 residues. V lost 1 base to trimming and J lost 0 bases, with 9 bases between them.

The chain has TRBV27 and TRBJ2-1; 7 bases map to TRBD1. Germline V gene lookup returns CDR1 MNHEY and CDR2 SMNVEV (reference sequence). Trimming cost V 5 bases and J 2 bases; bases outside gene matches: 3. The CDR3 extends over 14 amino acids. This chain's CDR3 is CASSLTGAYNEQFF. The CDR3, as DNA: TGTGCCAGCAGTCTAACAGGGGCCTACAATGAGCAGTTCTTC.

This clone appeared once. The rearrangement uses TRBV7-9 and TRBJ1-3; D not resolved. This CDR3 contains 14 residues. Germline V lookup: CDR1 SEHNR, CDR2 FQNEAQ (reference sequence). The V end was cut by 2 bases, the J end by 4 bases, with 9 bases between. CDR3 nucleotide sequence: TGTGCCAGCAGCTTATACCTCCTCGGAAACACCATATATTTT. Translation: CASSLYLLGNTIYF.

The gene calls are TRBV7-2 and TRBJ2-3; D possibly corresponds to TRBD2 (5 bases). V lost 2 bases, J lost 6 bases, and 15 bases lay in between. The length of the CDR3 is 15 residues. Per the germline V gene, CDR1 is SGHTA and CDR2 is FQGNSA. CDR3 amino acids: CASSLHLAGSDTQYF. The CDR3 DNA reads as TGTGCCAGCAGCTTACACCTAGCCGGATCTGATACGCAGTATTTT.

V usage is TRBV19 and J usage is TRBJ2-2; TRBD1 matches at 8 bases. Looked up from germline, CDR1 is LNHDA and CDR2 is SQIVND (reference sequence). Trimming removed 4 bases from V and 0 bases from J; junction bases left unmatched: 7. The CDR3 runs to 17 residues. The CDR3 DNA reads as TGTGCCAGTAGTAGGAAACAGGGGGGACCGAACACCGGGGAGCTGTTTTTT. This gives the protein CASSRKQGGPNTGELFF.

The chain uses TRBV6-5 and TRBJ2-1; TRBD2 matches at 8 bases. The CDR3 is 13 residues long. CDR1 is MNHEY and CDR2 is SVGAGI in the germline V gene. V trimming: 6 bases; J trimming: 4 bases; junction bases outside the gene matches: 2. CDR3 nucleotide sequence: TGTGCCAGCAGCCGGGGGGGGTACAATGAGCAGTTCTTC. Protein sequence: CASSRGGYNEQFF.

The chain combines TRBV13 with TRBJ2-1, with D possibly matching TRBD2 (6 bases). CDR1 and CDR2 (germline): PRHDT, FYEKMQ (reference sequence). With 8 bases removed from V and 8 bases from J, the gap between germline ends came to 19 bases. This CDR3 is built from 14 residues. The CDR3 protein is CASQGRLQEDEQFF. The CDR3 DNA is TGTGCCAGCCAAGGGAGGCTACAAGAGGATGAGCAGTTCTTC. The full variable domain, in which reference TRBV13 and TRBJ2-1 provide the parts outside the CDR3, is AAGVIQSPRHLIKEKRETATLKCYPIPRHDTVYWYQQGPGQDPQFLISFYEKMQSDKGSIPDRFSAQQFSDYHSELNMSSLELGDSALYFCASQGRLQEDEQFFGPGTRLTVL.

This clone occurred once. The chain carries TRBV2 and TRBJ1-2, with 11 bases aligning to TRBD1. Unmatched junction bases numbered 6, after V lost 8 bases and J lost 10 bases. The CDR3 contains 12 residues. The germline CDR1 and CDR2 sequences are SNHLY and FYNNEI. The CDR3 here is CASDPGQGVYTF. The CDR3, as DNA: TGTGCCAGCGACCCGGGACAGGGGGTCTACACCTTC.

The genes are TRBV7-9 and TRBJ1-1; D ambiguous. CDR3 length: 14 residues. Trimming stripped 2 bases from V and 0 bases from J, with 7 bases between. Germline CDR1 is SEHNR and CDR2 is FQNEAQ (reference sequence). DNA of the CDR3: TGTGCCAGCAGCTTAACCCGGATGAACACTGAAGCTTTCTTT. This encodes CASSLTRMNTEAFF.

The V call is TRBV25-1, the J call TRBJ2-3, with 11 bases fitting TRBD2. CDR3 size: 15 residues. The germline V gene encodes CDR1 MGHDK and CDR2 SYGVNS. With V trimmed by 4 bases and J by 4 bases, 4 bases remained unmatched. DNA for the CDR3: TGTGCCAGCAGTGCATTAGCGGGGGGGCCAGATACGCAGTATTTT. Translating gives CASSALAGGPDTQYF.

This chain links TRBV27 with TRBJ2-3; TRBD1 matches 9 bases. The CDR3 consists of 16 residues. V was clipped by 5 bases and J by 5 bases; unmatched bases: 11. Per germline, CDR1 MNHEY and CDR2 SMNVEV (reference sequence). The chain's CDR3 is CASSPTGDRDLDTQYF. CDR3 bases: TGTGCCAGCAGTCCAACAGGGGACAGGGATTTAGATACGCAGTATTTT.

V usage is TRBV5-1 and J usage is TRBJ1-1, with 8 nucleotides matching TRBD1. The CDR3 spans 18 residues. Germline trimming cut 7 bases from V and 8 bases from J; bases unmatched to any gene: 25. Germline CDR1 SGHRS, CDR2 YFSETQ. The CDR3 bases are TGCGCCAGCTCCTCAAAGGACAGGGCCATCCGGGGGACCCCCGAAGCTTTCTTT. Encoded protein: CASSSKDRAIRGTPEAFF.

The gene calls are TRBV7-9 and TRBJ1-2, with 10 nucleotides matching TRBD1. In germline, CDR1 is SEHNR, CDR2 FQNEAQ (reference sequence). The CDR3 runs 17 residues. With 4 bases clipped from V and 5 bases from J, the junction kept 13 bases outside the gene matches. This CDR3 reads CASSSAVRDRGYYGYTF. The DNA of the CDR3 is TGTGCCAGCAGCTCGGCGGTCCGGGACAGGGGTTATTATGGCTACACCTTC.

The gene calls are TRBV27 and TRBJ2-5; no definite D call. The J call may be in error: the DNA end matches TRBJ2-7 better. The CDR3 runs 14 residues. Germline V gene data show CDR1 as MNHEY and CDR2 as SMNVEV (reference sequence). CDR3 residues: CASSSSMGFYEQYF. CDR3 nucleotides: TGTGCCAGCAGTTCGTCTATGGGGTTCTACGAGCAGTACTTC.

This clone came up once. The CDR3 region is CASSYDLAKDTQYF. The DNA for the CDR3 is TGTGCCAGCAGCTATGATCTAGCAAAAGATACGCAGTATTTT. The chain recombines TRBV7-9 with TRBJ2-3, with D perhaps TRBD2 (5 bases). This CDR3 comprises 14 residues. The V end was cut by 4 bases, the J end by 5 bases, with 13 bases between. The germline V gene has CDR1 SEHNR and CDR2 FQNEAQ (reference sequence).

The chain links TRBV7-8 to TRBJ2-3, with TRBD1 identical over 8 bases. Germline V CDR1 and CDR2: SGHVS, FQNEAQ. This CDR3 is built from 15 residues. V gave up 5 bases and J gave up 0 bases; unmatched junction bases: 4. CDR3 sequence: CASSTDRESTDTQYF. The CDR3 nucleotides are TGTGCCAGCAGCACGGACAGGGAGAGCACAGATACGCAGTATTTT.

The V gene is TRBV7-2, the J gene TRBJ2-7; TRBD2 is a possible D gene (5 bases). Trimming took off 5 bases at V and 5 bases at J, with 10 bases between the two ends. This CDR3 contains 12 residues. Looked up from germline, CDR1 is SGHTA and CDR2 is FQGNSA. The CDR3 spells CASSSGRDEQYF. The CDR3 coding sequence is TGTGCCAGCAGCAGCGGTCGCGACGAGCAGTACTTC.

This rearrangement joins TRBV7-9 to TRBJ2-3; D remains ambiguous. This CDR3 spans 15 amino acids. Trimming shortened V by 4 bases and J by 1 base, and 12 bases separated the two germline ends. Germline V lookup: CDR1 SEHNR, CDR2 FQNEAQ (reference sequence). The CDR3 region is CASSSIGEGTDTQYF. The CDR3 DNA reads TGTGCCAGCAGCTCCATAGGAGAGGGCACAGATACGCAGTATTTT.

This chain uses TRBV5-1 with TRBJ2-1; TRBD1 matches 10 bases. The CDR3 has 14 residues. The ends lost 7 bases at V and 4 bases at J; junction bases unmatched: 5. Germline lookup yields CDR1 SGHRS and CDR2 YFSETQ. The CDR3 reads CASSPGQGYNEQFF. The CDR3 region has the DNA TGCGCCAGCTCACCGGGACAGGGGTACAATGAGCAGTTCTTC.